These 9 T cell receptor beta chains came from one sample sequenced in a study of OX40 agonist ivuxolimab in advanced cancers. Sequencing was performed with immunoSEQ multiplex PCR; in TCRdb, only in-frame clones are kept and a portion is missing. The table includes tens of thousands of clones, roughly nine tenths detected once. This material consisted of CD4+ or CD8+ T cells sorted from blood, taken in a trial of the OX40 agonist ivuxolimab. These receptor sequences come from an adult with an advanced solid tumor such as melanoma, head and neck, liver or kidney cancer.

The chain carries TRBV2 and TRBJ1-5; D is uncertain. V was cut by 2 bases and J by 1 base, with 6 bases left in between. This CDR3 spans 14 amino acids. Per the germline V gene, CDR1 is SNHLY and CDR2 is FYNNEI. The CDR3 sequence is CASSEQASNQPQHF. CDR3 coding DNA: TGTGCCAGCAGTGAACAGGCCAGCAATCAGCCCCAGCATTTT.

The genes are TRBV9 and TRBJ2-7; D gene ambiguous. The CDR3 spans 13 residues. Germline V gene lookup returns CDR1 SGDLS and CDR2 YYNGEE. Trimming took off 0 bases at V and 1 base at J, with 5 bases between the two ends. The CDR3 DNA follows: TGTGCCAGCAGCGTAGACAGTTCCTACGAGCAGTACTTC. Protein product: CASSVDSSYEQYF.

The gene calls are TRBV5-4 and TRBJ1-2; 7 positions agree with TRBD1. Germline V CDR1 and CDR2: SGHNT, YYREEE (reference sequence). The trim removed 4 bases at V and 5 bases at J, leaving 5 bases unmatched. The CDR3 runs to 13 residues. CDR3 loop: CASSATGEYGYTF. For the CDR3, the DNA is TGTGCCAGCAGCGCCACAGGGGAATATGGCTACACCTTC.

The chain combines TRBV10-1 with TRBJ2-3; D is possibly TRBD2 (6 bases). The V end lost 2 bases, the J end lost 6 bases, and 15 bases lay between the germline ends. The germline CDR1 and CDR2 sequences are WNHNN and SYGVQD (reference sequence). The CDR3 has 15 amino acids. This CDR3 reads CASSEAGNGRDTQYF. The CDR3 nucleotides read TGCGCCAGCAGTGAGGCGGGGAACGGTCGCGATACGCAGTATTTT.

This chain uses TRBV7-3 with TRBJ2-3, with D possibly being TRBD2 (5 bases). Per the germline V gene, CDR1 is SGHTA and CDR2 is FQGTGA. Trimming left V 4 bases short and J 4 bases short, with 12 bases between. The CDR3 consists of 14 residues. Written as DNA, the CDR3 is TGTGCCAGCAGCTCAGCCGGGGTGCCAGATACGCAGTATTTT. Translated, it gives CASSSAGVPDTQYF.

CDR3 region: CAWSGIPDRGIDEKLFF. In DNA, the CDR3 is TGTGCCTGGAGTGGGATCCCGGACAGGGGGATCGATGAAAAACTGTTTTTT. V is TRBV30 and J is TRBJ1-4, with 10 bases that match TRBD1. J was trimmed by 6 bases and V by 1 base; bases with no gene match: 11. Germline V gene sequence: CDR1 GTSNPN, CDR2 SVGIG (reference sequence). This CDR3 is 17 amino acids long.

V usage is TRBV10-1 and J usage is TRBJ2-1; D ambiguous. The CDR3 loop spans 13 amino acids. V gave up 0 bases and J gave up 8 bases, with 8 bases separating them. CDR1 WNHNN and CDR2 SYGVQD come from the germline V gene (reference sequence). CDR3 DNA: TGCGCCAGCAGTGAGTCTGTGGTGGATGAGCAGTTCTTC. It codes for CASSESVVDEQFF.

The rearrangement uses TRBV11-2 and TRBJ2-7; no reliable D call. The CDR3 spans 14 residues. The V and J ends lost 0 bases and 6 bases respectively, with 12 bases between them. Germline loops: CDR1 SGHAT, CDR2 FQNNGV. The CDR3 protein is CASSLDINLGEQYF. CDR3 bases: TGTGCCAGCAGCTTAGATATTAACCTTGGCGAGCAGTACTTC.

This clone came up once. The chain is built from TRBV10-3 and TRBJ2-2; possibly TRBD2 for D (6 bases). Germline assignment: CDR1 ENHRY and CDR2 SYGVKD. V was shortened by 6 bases and J by 1 base, with 12 bases between the two germline ends. CDR3 size: 15 residues. DNA for the CDR3: TGTGCCATCAGGACAACGGGGGTGAACACCGGGGAGCTGTTTTTT. Residues: CAIRTTGVNTGELFF.